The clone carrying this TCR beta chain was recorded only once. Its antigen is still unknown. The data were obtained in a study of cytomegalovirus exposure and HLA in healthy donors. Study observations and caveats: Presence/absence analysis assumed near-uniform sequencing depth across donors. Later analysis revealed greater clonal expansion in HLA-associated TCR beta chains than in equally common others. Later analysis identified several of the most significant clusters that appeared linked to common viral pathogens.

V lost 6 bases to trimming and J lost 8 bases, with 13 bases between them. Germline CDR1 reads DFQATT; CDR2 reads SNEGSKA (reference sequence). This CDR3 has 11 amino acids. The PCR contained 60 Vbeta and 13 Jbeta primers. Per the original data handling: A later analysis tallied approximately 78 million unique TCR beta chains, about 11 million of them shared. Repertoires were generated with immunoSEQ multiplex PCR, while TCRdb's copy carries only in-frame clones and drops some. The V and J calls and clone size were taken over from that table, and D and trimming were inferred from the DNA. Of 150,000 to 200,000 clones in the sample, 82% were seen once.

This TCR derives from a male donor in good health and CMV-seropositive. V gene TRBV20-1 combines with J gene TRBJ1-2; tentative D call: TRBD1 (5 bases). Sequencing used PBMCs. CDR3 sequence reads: CSASAGGGYTF. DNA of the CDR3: TGCAGTGCGTCGGCGGGGGGAGGCTACACCTTC.